This TCR beta chain comes out of a study of beta chain features in type 1 diabetes (dated by TCRdb to between 2017 and 2018). Notes on the research overall: Mean age, gender distribution, total cell number and subset yield were not different between patients and healthy donors. Across all samples, almost 110 million sorted cells were examined, and cell number per subset correlated strongly with RNA yield. The study compared the TCRB repertoires of sorted circulating CD4+ T cell subsets in recently diagnosed type 1 diabetes patients with those in matched healthy donors. Naive and central memory subsets were obtained from all 30 or so donors, but regulatory and stem cell-like memory subsets were isolated from only 8 patients and about 8 healthy donors. Study-wide conclusions, independent of this receptor: Fewer insertions and more nucleotide deletions at VDJ recombination sites were observed in patients with type 1 diabetes, implying thymic rearrangement abnormalities. Because the HLA sub-analyses included only small numbers of individuals, any influence of HLA type on TCRB rearrangement was left unresolved. PCR might favor shorter templates, but patient and control samples were amplified and corrected together, so any skew would affect both groups equally. Sequencing cDNA rather than genomic DNA could over-represent highly expressing activated cells, although activation and CD3 levels did not differ between groups. A moderate but significant shortening of TCRB CDR3 length was observed in type 1 diabetes patients in all four CD4+ subsets. The naive, central memory and regulatory TCRB repertoires appeared to resemble one another more closely among patients than among healthy donors.

Each donor gave one peripheral blood draw, averaging approximately 120 mL, which was collected into heparinised tubes. Using a panel that included CD45RO, CCR7, CD25, CD127, CD95 and CD27, naive, central memory, regulatory and stem cell-like memory CD4+ T cells were sorted on a BD FACSAria II. All sorted populations exceeded 98% purity. PBMCs were isolated right away by Lymphoprep density gradient centrifugation and were stained directly, without culture. So that batch effects would be minimized, each experiment stained and sorted samples in pairs, pairing one healthy donor with one patient. Spanning cysteine to phenylalanine, the CDR3 consists of 18 amino acids. The CDR3 DNA has 54 bases and is translated from base 1. At the junction V is shortened by 2 bases and J by 4 bases, with 22 bases in between. According to the germline V gene, CDR1 reads SGHDN and CDR2 reads FVKESK. Concerning this clone itself: Which antigen it targets is not known. Nothing much larger sits one base from this clone, and base qualities are not available.

The High Capacity cDNA Reverse Transcription Kit was used to reverse transcribe all of the isolated RNA, meaning that expressed TCRB transcripts were what got sequenced. For stem cell-like memory T cell samples, survey-depth immunoSEQ sequencing was used, averaging about 940,000 total reads per sample. Sorted cells were lysed in RLT buffer and RNA was extracted with DNase-treated RNeasy Micro or Mini kits, depending on cell number. To prevent cross-contamination, each cell subset was processed individually, whereas patient and healthy donor samples were processed jointly. The immunoSEQ multiplex PCR was used to amplify TCRB sequences from cDNA, generating 87-bp fragments that spanned the CDR3 region. Sequencing of the amplicons was done on the Illumina HiSeq platform. Under the source paper's analysis protocol: Synthetic template baselines were used to correct PCR bias computationally, reads within Hamming distance 2 were collapsed, and singletons that could not be merged were discarded. Reads were aligned against IMGT to assign V, D and J genes, CDR3 length and insertions or deletions at six rearrangement sites. Within each subset, clonotype counts were normalized to sorted cell number, after which true diversity and Gini coefficients were computed with the tcR R package. Repertoire sharing was quantified using the overlap coefficient calculated on TCRB nucleotide sequences. TCRdb carries this immuneACCESS record with in-frame sequences only. Its versions omit some clonotypes, under half of them owing to an unresolved V gene in the studies checked, with the rest unexplained. V and J calls and clone size are those listed in that table; D and trimming were worked out from the DNA. Present in this sample are about 23,000 clones, more than 45% of which were seen just once. The ten largest clonotypes hold 0.35% to 0.4% of the sample.

The V and J segments used are TRBV14 and TRBJ2-3; the D gene is possibly TRBD2, with 6 bases matching. The source is a young man with type 1 diabetes. The specimen was stem cell memory CD4+ T cells from blood. Per the publication, the cell subset or site label means: stem cell-like memory CD4+ T cells. At the DNA level, the sequence is TGTGCCAGCAGCCAATTGTCTCTCGTCGGGGGAATTCCAGATACGCAGTATTTT. It is translated as CASSQLSLVGGIPDTQYF.